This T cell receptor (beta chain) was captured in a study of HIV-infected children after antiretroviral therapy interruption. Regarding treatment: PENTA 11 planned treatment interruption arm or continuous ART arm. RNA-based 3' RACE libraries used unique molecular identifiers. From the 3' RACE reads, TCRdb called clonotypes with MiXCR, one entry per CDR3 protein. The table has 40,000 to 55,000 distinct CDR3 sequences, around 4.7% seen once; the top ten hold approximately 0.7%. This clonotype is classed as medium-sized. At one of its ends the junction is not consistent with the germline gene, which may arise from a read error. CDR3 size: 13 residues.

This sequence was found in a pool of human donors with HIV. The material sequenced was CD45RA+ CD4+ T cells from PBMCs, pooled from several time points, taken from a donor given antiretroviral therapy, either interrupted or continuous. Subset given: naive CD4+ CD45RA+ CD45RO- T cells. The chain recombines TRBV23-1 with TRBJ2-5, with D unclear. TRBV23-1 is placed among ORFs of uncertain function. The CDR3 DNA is TGTGCCAGCAGTCTGTCCCCAAAAGACACCCAGTACTTT. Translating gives CASSLSPKDTQYF.